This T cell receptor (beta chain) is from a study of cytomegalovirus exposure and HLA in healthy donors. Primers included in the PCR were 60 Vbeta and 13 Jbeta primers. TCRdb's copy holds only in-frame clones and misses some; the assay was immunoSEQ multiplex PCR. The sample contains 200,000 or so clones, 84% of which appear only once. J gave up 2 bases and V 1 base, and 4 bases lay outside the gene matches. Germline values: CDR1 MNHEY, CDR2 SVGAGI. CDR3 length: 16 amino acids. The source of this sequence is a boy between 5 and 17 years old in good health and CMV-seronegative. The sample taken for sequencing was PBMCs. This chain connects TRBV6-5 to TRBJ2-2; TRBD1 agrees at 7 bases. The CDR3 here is CASSYFGTANTGELFF. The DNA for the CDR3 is TGTGCCAGCAGTTACTTCGGGACAGCAAACACCGGGGAGCTGTTTTTT.